This entry concerns a single T cell receptor (beta chain). This entry comes from a study of blood T cell repertoires in COVID-19. Study as a whole: Acute and convalescent COVID-19 samples came from the United States, Italy and Spain. From T cells, B-cell-depleted T cells, or PBMCs came the material, which was cDNA or gDNA.

CDR3 size: 14 residues. The germline V gene has CDR1 SQVTM and CDR2 ANQGSEA. The V end lost 6 bases, the J end lost 1 base, and 15 bases lay between the germline ends. Original processing notes: Reference gene primer amplification gave estimated nucleated cell counts. The data were produced by immunoSEQ multiplex PCR, yet TCRdb's version contains in-frame clones alone and is incomplete. D and trimming come from the DNA, and the V and J calls and clone size come from that table. The sample records around 140,000 clones, around nine tenths being singletons. The chain couples TRBV29-1 to TRBJ1-2; D may be TRBD1 (6 bases). The material sequenced was peripheral blood. This receptor was obtained from a woman between 50 and 59 years old with acute or convalescent COVID-19. The CDR3 DNA reads TGCAGCGTCGGGGACACGCTGATTAACTATGGCTACACCTTC. Its translation: CSVGDTLINYGYTF.